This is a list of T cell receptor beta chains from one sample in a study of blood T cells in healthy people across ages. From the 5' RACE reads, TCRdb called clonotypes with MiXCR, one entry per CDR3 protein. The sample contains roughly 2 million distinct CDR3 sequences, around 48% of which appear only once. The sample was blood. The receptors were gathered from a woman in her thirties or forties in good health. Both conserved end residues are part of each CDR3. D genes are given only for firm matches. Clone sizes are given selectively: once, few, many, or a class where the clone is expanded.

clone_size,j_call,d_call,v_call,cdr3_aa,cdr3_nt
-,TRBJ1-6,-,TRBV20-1,CSARGEGTLHF,TGCAGTGCTAGAGGGGAGGGCACCCTCCACTTT
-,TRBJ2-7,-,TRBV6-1,CASSEEPGTSYEQYF,TGTGCCAGCAGTGAAGAACCAGGGACGTCCTACGAGCAGTACTTC
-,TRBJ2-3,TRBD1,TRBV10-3,CAVKQGETDTQYF,TGTGCCGTCAAGCAGGGGGAGACAGATACGCAGTATTTT
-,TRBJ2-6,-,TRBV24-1,CATSDPGRPSGANVLTF,TGTGCCACCAGTGACCCTGGACGGCCCTCTGGGGCCAACGTCCTGACTTTC
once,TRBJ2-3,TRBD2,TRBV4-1,CASSPAGEGSDTQYF,TGCGCCAGCAGCCCAGCGGGGGAGGGCTCAGATACGCAGTATTTT
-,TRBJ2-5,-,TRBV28,CASSLGMPQYF,TGTGCCAGCAGTTTGGGTATGCCCCAGTACTTC
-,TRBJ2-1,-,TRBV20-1,CSASRGQNYNEQFF,TGCAGTGCTAGTCGGGGGCAGAATTACAATGAGCAGTTCTTC
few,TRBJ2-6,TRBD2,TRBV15,CATSGGLAGIISGANVLTF,TGTGCCACCAGCGGGGGACTAGCGGGGATTATTTCTGGGGCCAACGTCCTGACTTTC
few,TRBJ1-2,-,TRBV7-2,CASSLGDNYYGYTF,TGTGCCAGCAGCTTAGGGGACAACTACTATGGCTACACCTTC
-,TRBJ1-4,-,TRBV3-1,CASSQGGGGINEKLFF,TGTGCCAGCAGCCAAGGAGGGGGGGGGATCAATGAAAAACTGTTTTTT
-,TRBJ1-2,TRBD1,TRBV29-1,CGGRTGIDGYTF,TGCGGCGGAAGGACAGGGATAGACGGCTACACCTTC
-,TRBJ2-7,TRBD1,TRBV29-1,CSVAGTGLYEQYF,TGCAGCGTCGCCGGGACAGGGCTCTACGAGCAGTACTTC
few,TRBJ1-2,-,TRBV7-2,CASRPRSGGGHYGYTF,TGTGCCAGCAGGCCAAGATCGGGGGGCGGTCACTATGGCTACACCTTC
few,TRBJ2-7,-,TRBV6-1,CASSDFGYEQYF,TGTGCCAGCAGTGATTTCGGATACGAGCAGTACTTC
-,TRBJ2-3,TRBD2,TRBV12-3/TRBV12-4,CASSNSGRTDTQYF,TGTGCCAGCAGTAATAGCGGGAGGACAGATACGCAGTATTTT
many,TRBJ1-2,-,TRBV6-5,CATLKQGAGGYTF,TGTGCCACCTTGAAACAGGGAGCTGGCGGCTACACCTTC
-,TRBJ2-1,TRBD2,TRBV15,CATSRGLAGGLSNEQFF,TGTGCCACCAGCAGAGGACTAGCGGGGGGTTTATCCAATGAGCAGTTCTTC
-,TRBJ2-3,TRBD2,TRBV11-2,CASSLEGTTRTDTQYF,TGTGCCAGCAGCTTAGAGGGGACTACCCGCACAGATACGCAGTATTTT
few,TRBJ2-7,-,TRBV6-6,CASVGGGGSYEQYF,TGTGCCAGCGTCGGGGGAGGGGGCTCATACGAGCAGTACTTC
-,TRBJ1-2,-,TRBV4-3,CASSQDRRAGYTF,TGCGCCAGCAGCCAAGATAGGAGGGCTGGCTACACCTTC
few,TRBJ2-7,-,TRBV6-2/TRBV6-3,CASRSRQATYEQYF,TGTGCCAGCAGGTCGAGACAGGCCACCTACGAGCAGTACTTC
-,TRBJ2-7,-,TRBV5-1,CASTPDLSYNEQYF,TGCGCCAGCACCCCGGACCTCTCCTACAATGAGCAGTACTTC
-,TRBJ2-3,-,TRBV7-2,CASSSQQGMDTRYF,TGTGCCAGCAGCTCCCAACAGGGCATGGATACGCGGTATTTT
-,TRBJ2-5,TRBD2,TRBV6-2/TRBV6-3,CASSYRGLAGRETQYF,TGTGCCAGCAGTTACCGGGGACTAGCGGGCAGGGAGACCCAGTACTTC
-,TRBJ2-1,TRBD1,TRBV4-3,CASSLADRGWEQFF,TGCGCCAGCAGCCTCGCGGACAGGGGGTGGGAGCAGTTCTTC
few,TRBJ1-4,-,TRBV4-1,CASSQPTGGREKLFF,TGCGCCAGCAGCCAACCTACAGGCGGGCGGGAAAAACTGTTTTTT
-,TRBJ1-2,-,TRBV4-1,CASSQDGGGRSLGYTF,TGCGCCAGCAGCCAAGATGGGGGAGGCAGGAGCCTTGGCTACACCTTC
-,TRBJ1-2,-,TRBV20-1,CSASYATYGYTF,TGCAGTGCTAGCTACGCAACCTATGGCTACACCTTC
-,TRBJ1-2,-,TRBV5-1,CASSSKGSGYTF,TGCGCCAGCAGCTCCAAGGGCTCTGGCTACACCTTC
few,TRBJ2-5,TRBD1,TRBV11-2,CASSQGALETQYF,TGTGCCAGCAGCCAGGGGGCTCTGGAGACCCAGTACTTC
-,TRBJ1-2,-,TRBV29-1,CTGRGDYGYTF,TGCACCGGGCGGGGGGACTATGGCTACACCTTC
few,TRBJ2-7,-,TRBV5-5,CASSLGLIVSYEQYF,TGTGCCAGCAGCCTTGGACTCATCGTCTCCTACGAGCAGTACTTC
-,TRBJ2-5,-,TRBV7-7,CASSLRVAGEETQYF,TGTGCTAGCAGCTTGAGGGTGGCAGGGGAAGAGACCCAGTACTTC
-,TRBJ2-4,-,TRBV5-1,CASSLAGGAGNIQYF,TGCGCCAGCAGCTTGGCCGGTGGGGCCGGAAACATTCAGTACTTC
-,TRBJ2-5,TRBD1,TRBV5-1,CASSLGAGTVFGETQYF,TGCGCCAGCAGCTTGGGAGCCGGGACAGTCTTTGGGGAGACCCAGTACTTC
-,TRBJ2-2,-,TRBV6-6,CASSAPLGPTGELFF,TGTGCCAGCAGTGCCCCGTTGGGGCCCACCGGGGAGCTGTTTTTT
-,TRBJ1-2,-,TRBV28,CASSVRSPYGYTF,TGTGCCAGCAGTGTCCGTTCTCCCTATGGCTACACCTTC
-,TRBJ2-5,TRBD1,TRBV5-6,CASSFRGRGEETQYF,TGTGCCAGCAGCTTCAGGGGGCGAGGCGAAGAGACCCAGTACTTC
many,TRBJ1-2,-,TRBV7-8,CASSLVGDGYTF,TGTGCCAGCAGTTTAGTGGGGGATGGCTACACCTTC
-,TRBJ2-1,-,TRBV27,CASSLSDMGPPDNEQFF,TGTGCCAGCAGTTTATCGGATATGGGGCCCCCGGACAATGAGCAGTTCTTC
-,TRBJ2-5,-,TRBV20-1,CSARKQGQVGETQYF,TGCAGTGCTAGAAAGCAGGGGCAGGTCGGGGAGACCCAGTACTTC
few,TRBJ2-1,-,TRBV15,CATSPQTSGTSQFF,TGTGCCACCAGCCCTCAGACTTCCGGGACATCGCAGTTCTTC
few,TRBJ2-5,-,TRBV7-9,CASSLGSRGYQGTQYF,TGTGCCAGCAGCTTAGGATCCAGGGGCTACCAAGGGACCCAGTACTTC
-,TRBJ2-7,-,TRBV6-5,CAVWGALYGEQYF,TGTGCCGTCTGGGGGGCACTTTATGGGGAGCAGTACTTC
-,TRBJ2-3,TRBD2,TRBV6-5,CAGSYSGLAGVHTQYF,TGTGCCGGCAGTTATTCAGGGCTAGCGGGGGTACATACGCAGTATTTT
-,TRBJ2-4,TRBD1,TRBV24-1,CATSDRGDSLYF,TGTGCCACCAGTGACCGTGGGGACAGCCTGTACTTC
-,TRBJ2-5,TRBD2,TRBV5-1,CASSFTSGGHETQYF,TGCGCCAGCAGCTTCACTAGCGGGGGGCACGAGACCCAGTACTTC
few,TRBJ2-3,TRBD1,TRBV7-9,CASSFRTGRTDTQYF,TGTGCCAGCAGCTTTCGGACAGGGCGCACAGATACGCAGTATTTT
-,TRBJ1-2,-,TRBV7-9,CASTAQRGGYYGYTF,TGTGCCAGCACCGCTCAGCGGGGGGGGTACTATGGCTACACCTTC
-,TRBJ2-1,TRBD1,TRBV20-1,CSARDPGQRKNEQFF,TGCAGTGCTAGAGATCCGGGACAGAGGAAGAATGAGCAGTTCTTC
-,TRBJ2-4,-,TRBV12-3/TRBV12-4,CASRWTEAKNIQYF,TGTGCCAGCAGGTGGACTGAGGCCAAAAACATTCAGTACTTC